This TCR beta chain was retrieved from a study of cytomegalovirus exposure and HLA in healthy donors. 60 Vbeta and 13 Jbeta primers were used in PCR. Clones were sequenced by immunoSEQ multiplex PCR, and TCRdb holds only the in-frame ones, with some missing. The sample includes 110,000 or so clones, roughly 80% of them seen just once. Study-wide findings and caveats: Donor immune exposure was known only as CMV serostatus.

This clone appeared once. Its specificity is not known. Germline V gene data show CDR1 as SGHRS and CDR2 as YFSETQ. V gave up 0 bases and J gave up 0 bases, with 6 bases separating them. CDR3 length equals 14 residues. The chain combines TRBV5-1 with TRBJ1-1, with D possibly matching TRBD1 (5 bases). Sequencing was performed on PBMCs. The clonotype was recovered from a woman between 18 and 29 years old in good health and CMV-seronegative. CDR3 in amino acids: CASSLGGVNTEAFF. DNA for the CDR3: TGCGCCAGCAGCTTGGGGGGGGTGAACACTGAAGCTTTCTTT.